The sequence of this TCR beta chain was determined in a study of response to subunit inactivated influenza vaccine. With 4 bases clipped from V and 6 bases from J, the junction kept 6 bases outside the gene matches. The CDR3 contains 15 residues. Per the germline V gene, CDR1 is LGHDT and CDR2 is YNNKEL (reference sequence). TCRdb itself ran the RT-PCR reads through MiXCR, one entry per CDR3 protein. The data show about 650,000 distinct CDR3 sequences, 15% to 19% seen once. This material consisted of PBMCs from blood, taken 11 to 12 days after vaccination. The TCR sequence derives from a middle-aged man who received an inactivated influenza vaccine. This sequence joins TRBV3-1 and TRBJ2-7, with TRBD2 matching over 13 bases. The CDR3 loop is CASSRGLAGAFEQYF. Written as DNA, the CDR3 is TGTGCCAGCAGCCGCGGACTAGCGGGAGCTTTCGAGCAGTACTTC.